This TCR beta chain was recorded in a study of PD-L1 blockade in urothelial cancer. As for the study in general: In terms of prior chemotherapy, patients had received 0 to 3 regimens.

Stated time point: pretreatment peripheral blood. Patients had locally advanced or metastatic urothelial carcinoma. Sample numbers ranged from 1 to 8 per patient, encompassing pretreatment and on-treatment collections. The CDR3 runs to 15 residues. From germline, CDR1 is SEHNR and CDR2 FQNEAQ (reference sequence). The V gene end was trimmed by 3 bases and the J gene end by 4 bases; junction bases not matched to a gene: 2. Concerning this clone: Its antigen is unidentified.

Study observations and caveats: Below-median blood TCR clonality before treatment forecast better survival.

The assay was immunoSEQ multiplex PCR, and TCRdb's table has in-frame clones only and misses some. The sample gives 35,000 to 50,000 clones, over 75% of which show up once; about 17% is in the top ten. The sequences come from PBMCs, collected around atezolizumab (anti-PD-L1) treatment. The sequence was collected from a man between 60 and 70 years old with urothelial cancer. The V and J genes are TRBV7-9 and TRBJ2-1, with 11 bases fitting TRBD1. In DNA form, the CDR3 reads TGTGCCAGCAGCTTGGGACAGGGGGAATACAATGAGCAGTTCTTC. Translation: CASSLGQGEYNEQFF.